These 2 T cell receptor beta chains were all obtained from the same sample, sequenced in a study of CD8 T cells in Susac syndrome. RNA amounts of roughly 0.45 to 1 ug underwent reverse transcription with random hexamers. TCRdb reprocessed the immunoSEQ multiplex PCR reads with MiXCR, giving one entry per CDR3 protein. The table has around 71,000 distinct CDR3 sequences, 93% seen once. Sequencing used CD4+ T cells from PBMCs. The receptor source for this set is a human donor with Susac syndrome.

This sequence joins TRBV28 and TRBJ2-3; D is perhaps TRBD1 (6 bases). The V and J ends lost 3 bases and 6 bases respectively, with 10 bases between them. This CDR3 comprises 13 residues. Germline CDR1 is MDHEN and CDR2 is SYDVKM. CDR3 DNA: TGTGCCAGCAGTTTTCCAGGGGAGGATACGCAGTATTTT. This sequence encodes CASSFPGEDTQYF.

The rearrangement joins TRBV7-9 to TRBJ1-1, with 7 bases that match TRBD1. CDR3 length: 17 residues. The V gene end was trimmed by 2 bases and the J gene end by 4 bases; junction bases not matched to a gene: 13. Per the germline V gene, CDR1 is SEHNR and CDR2 is FQNEAQ (reference sequence). CDR3 DNA sequence: TGTGCCAGCAGCTTATATGGCGGAAAACAGGGGCTCACTGAAGCTTTCTTT. It translates to CASSLYGGKQGLTEAFF. Drawing the rest from reference TRBV7-9 and TRBJ1-1, the complete variable domain is DTGVSQNPRHKITKRGQNVTFRCDPISEHNRLYWYRQTLGQGPEFLTYFQNEAQLEKSRLLSDRFSAERPKGSFSTLEIQRTEQGDSAMYLCASSLYGGKQGLTEAFFGQGTRLTVV.